Below are 4 T cell receptor beta chains sequenced from a single sample in a study of shared clonotypes between healthy human individuals. Naive CD8 cells were CD45RO-negative, positively selected for CCR7, excluding terminally differentiated effector memory CD45RA+ cells. TCRdb keeps only in-frame clones here, not all; method: immunoSEQ multiplex PCR. Of roughly 590,000 clones listed, 95% to 96% are singletons. The sample comprised naive CD8+ T cells sorted from blood. The receptors derive from a woman aged 25 to 39 in good health.

The rearrangement links TRBV9 to TRBJ2-5; 8 nucleotides agree with TRBD2. CDR1 is SGDLS, CDR2 YYNGEE, per germline. The length of the CDR3 is 15 residues. The J segment lost 4 bases and the V segment lost 0 bases, leaving 5 bases of the junction unmatched. The CDR3 loop is CASSVGREVRETQYF. CDR3 bases: TGTGCCAGCAGCGTAGGGCGGGAGGTACGAGAGACCCAGTACTTC.

The chain carries TRBV7-2 and TRBJ1-2; no definite D call. The ends were cut back, 6 bases at V and 6 bases at J, with 14 bases in the middle. Per germline, CDR1 SGHTA and CDR2 FQGNSA. The CDR3 length is 13 residues. CDR3 in DNA: TGTGCCAGCAGTCTCTGGAGGCAGGATGGCTACACCTTC. It yields the protein CASSLWRQDGYTF.

This clone has only one observation. The chain carries TRBV13 and TRBJ1-2; no firm D call. Germline loops: CDR1 PRHDT, CDR2 FYEKMQ (reference sequence). The CDR3 is made up of 15 amino acids. Trimming stripped 1 base from V and 3 bases from J, with 12 bases between. Here the CDR3 reads CASSLAATTYYGYTF. In DNA, the CDR3 is TGTGCCAGCAGCTTAGCCGCTACAACCTACTATGGCTACACCTTC.

V is TRBV16 and J is TRBJ2-7; the D gene is possibly TRBD2 (5 bases). CDR1 is KGHSY, CDR2 FQNENV, per germline. The CDR3 totals 13 residues. Deletions cut 2 bases from V and 4 bases from J, with 9 bases between. The CDR3 bases are TGTGCCAGCAGCCAAGGACTGGTTTACGAGCAGTACTTC. This codes for CASSQGLVYEQYF.